This T cell receptor beta chain was sequenced in a study of regulatory and conventional T cells in RAG deficiency (dated by TCRdb to about 2017). General notes on the study: High-throughput TCR beta sequencing was used to compare the diversity and composition of the Treg, conventional CD4+ and CD8+ T cell repertoires of RAG-deficient patients with those of healthy controls. The study at large found these results: For some subjects, some analyses of T-cell subsets were not performed. Shorter CDR3 lengths were found in all patient T-cell subsets, and >75% Treg-Tconv repertoire overlap at nucleotide and amino acid level was observed in Omenn syndrome patients. The CD25-high CD127-low cells sorted from Omenn syndrome patients may be peripherally activated cells rather than true Treg cells. Compared with controls, Omenn syndrome and CID/AS patients had approximately 100-fold fewer unique TCR beta sequences in Treg cells, whereas the reduction in the other subsets was about 10-fold. RAG-deficient patients showed markedly lower Shannon entropy and higher Simpson indices than control T-cell subpopulations.

About this clone: Its antigen is still unknown. The sample holds no much larger clone one base away, and base qualities are not on file.

The protocol used for the library was the immunoSEQ multiplex PCR assay. Rearranged TCR beta chain products were amplified from the genomic DNA of sorted T-cell subsets and were then sequenced. The original methods were these. Shannon entropy and Simpson indices were used to quantify the repertoire diversity of productive TCR beta rearrangements. Clonal expansion was assessed using the summed frequency of the 100 most abundant productive TCR beta clonotypes among total reads. A self-reactivity index based on amino acid usage at CDR3beta positions 6 and 7 was applied to the TRB repertoires. Two-way ANOVA was applied to the repertoire analyses, whereas Student t or Mann-Whitney tests were applied to the flow cytometric analyses. The immuneACCESS repertoire file appears here via TCRdb, limited to in-frame rearrangements. These files lack a portion of the clones; in checked studies, under half of the deficit traces to unresolved V genes, and the cause of the others is not known. V and J calls and clone size are those listed in that table; D and trimming were worked out from the DNA. The sample table shows over 7,000 clones, and around 91% are seen once. The ten top clones hold roughly 1.4% of the sample.

Regulatory T cells were purified from blood as CD4+CD25-high CD127-low cells before genomic DNA extraction. Repertoire analyses used fewer than 10 healthy control donors as the comparison group. These same data were also listed under a study on regulatory T cells. In that second paper, the authors write: The multiplex PCR used 52 forward TRBV primers and 13 reverse TRBJ primers, with assay-based and computational corrections for amplification bias. Restricted unique TRB V-J pairs and skewed V and J gene usage were observed in patient repertoires, most markedly in regulatory T cells. T-cell receptor beta repertoires of sorted regulatory, conventional CD4+ and CD8+ T cells were compared between CD3G-deficient patients and healthy controls. Ficoll density separation was used to isolate peripheral blood mononuclear cells. Within the immunoSEQ assay, multiplex PCR amplified rearranged TRB loci from genomic DNA. An Illumina HiSeq platform was used to sequence the TRB amplicons. Raw sequences were error-filtered and aligned to reference gene sequences by custom algorithms and were subsequently analyzed with the immunoSEQ online tools. Frequencies of productive and nonproductive TRB rearrangements were assessed among unique sequences as well as among total sequences. For group comparisons, t tests, Mann-Whitney tests or two-way ANOVA were performed in Prism software.

The source material was CD127- CD25+ CD4+ Tregs sorted from blood. The origin of this receptor is a human donor in good health.

The DNA is TGTGCCAGCAGCGTCCGACTAGCGGGGGATGAGCAGTTCTTC. The encoded protein is CASSVRLAGDEQFF. The sequence links TRBV7-2 to TRBJ2-1; a stretch of 12 junction bases matches TRBD2. The CDR3 sequence holds 14 residues, the cysteine and phenylalanine included. The retained sequence is limited to the CDR3, 42 bases, with the frame set at the first base. The germline V end is reduced by 5 bases and the J end by 8 bases; junction bases left unmatched: 4. From a lookup of the germline V gene, CDR1 and CDR2 are SGHTA and FQGNSA. With the portions outside the CDR3 filled from the reference TRBV7-2 and TRBJ2-1 genes, the complete variable region becomes GAGVSQSPSNKVTEKGKDVELRCDPISGHTALYWYRQSLGQGLEFLIYFQGNSAPDKSGLPSDRFSAERTGGSVSTLTIQRTQQEDSAVYLCASSVRLAGDEQFFGPGTRLTVL.